The 7 T cell receptor beta chains reported below all come from one sample, sequenced in a study of cytomegalovirus exposure and HLA in healthy donors. The PCR was carried out with 60 Vbeta primers and 13 Jbeta primers. Assay: immunoSEQ multiplex PCR; the TCRdb copy retains only in-frame clones and omits some. The ten top clones account for approximately 2.6%, within a sample of some 110,000 clones. Specimen: PBMCs. The receptors shown here come from a man aged 30-40 years in good health and CMV-seronegative.

The chain carries TRBV10-3 and TRBJ1-6, with D possibly being TRBD1 (5 bases). V was shortened by 6 bases and J by 7 bases, with 13 bases between the two germline ends. CDR3 length: 14 amino acids. The V gene's germline CDR1 is ENHRY and CDR2 SYGVKD. The CDR3 DNA sequence: TGTGCCATCAGCCCAGGGCGGGACAATTCACCCCTCCACTTT. It is translated as CAISPGRDNSPLHF.

To note about this clone: The same CDR3 arises from other DNA sequences in this sample as well. The rearrangement links TRBV5-4 to TRBJ2-1, with 7 bases lining up with TRBD2. The V and J ends lost 0 bases and 3 bases, in that order; junction bases with no gene match: 6. Germline CDR1 is SGHNT and CDR2 is YYREEE (reference sequence). CDR3 size: 16 residues. The CDR3 DNA follows: TGTGCCAGCAGCTTGGGGGGGGGAGGGGACTACAATGAGCAGTTCTTC. Protein product: CASSLGGGGDYNEQFF.

The genes are TRBV6-4 and TRBJ2-3, with D possibly TRBD2 on 5 matching bases. V lost 3 bases and J lost 5, with 15 bases in between. The CDR3 is 15 amino acids. Germline lookup yields CDR1 MRHNA and CDR2 SNTAGT. CDR3 sequence (DNA): TGTGCCAGCAGTGAGGGCCCAAGCGGTGGAGATACGCAGTATTTT. As protein: CASSEGPSGGDTQYF.

Turning to this clone: Germline and junction disagree at one end, which may indicate a read error. The chain is built from TRBV11-2 and TRBJ2-2; TRBD2 matches 11 bases. This CDR3 has 17 amino acids. From germline, CDR1 is SGHAT and CDR2 FQNNGV. CDR3 bases: TGTGCCAGCAGCTTAAAACTAGCGGGAGTCCTCCCCGGGGAGCCGTTTTTT. This encodes CASSLKLAGVLPGEPFF.

CDR3 protein: CASSMINSYYEQYF. CDR3 bases: TGTGCCAGTAGTATGATCAACAGCTACTACGAGCAGTACTTC. The chain uses TRBV19 and TRBJ2-7; D gene unclear. CDR3 length equals 14 residues. V lost 3 bases and J lost 3, with 12 bases in between. The germline V gene encodes CDR1 LNHDA and CDR2 SQIVND (reference sequence).

The rearrangement uses TRBV19 and TRBJ1-1, with TRBD1 matching 8 bases. This CDR3 comprises 16 residues. The germline V gene has CDR1 LNHDA and CDR2 SQIVND (reference sequence). V trimming: 0 bases; J trimming: 4 bases; junction bases outside the gene matches: 7. The CDR3 loop is CASSIEETGVSTEAFF. The CDR3 DNA reads TGTGCCAGTAGTATAGAGGAGACAGGGGTGAGCACTGAAGCTTTCTTT.

The chain links TRBV9 to TRBJ1-3, with D unclear. This CDR3 comprises 15 residues. The V end was cut by 0 bases, the J end by 0 bases, with 7 bases between. Germline lookup yields CDR1 SGDLS and CDR2 YYNGEE. The CDR3 bases are TGTGCCAGCAGCGTAGGCCTGAGCTCTGGAAACACCATATATTTT. Its protein is CASSVGLSSGNTIYF.